This TCR beta chain was found in a study of OX40 agonist ivuxolimab in advanced cancers. Study-wide background: Patients were dosed intravenously with ivuxolimab at 0.01 to 10 mg/kg every 2 weeks. Among those enrolled, mean age was about 63 years (range about 20 to 79) and 75% to 85% were male. Broader study findings: CD4+ T cells averaged fewer expanded clones than CD8+ T cells. Determination of antigen specificity was not performed for the expanded peripheral T cells.

Sequencing used immunoSEQ multiplex PCR; TCRdb keeps in-frame clones, though not all of them. The repertoire consists of tens of thousands of clones, with 70% to 90% occurring once and the leading ten covering over 8%. A word on this clone: Its cognate antigen is unknown.

Germline V gives CDR1 LNHDA, CDR2 SQIVND (reference sequence). The CDR3 covers 12 residues. With 1 base removed from V and 7 bases from J, the gap between germline ends came to 5 bases. Sample: CD4+ or CD8+ T cells sorted from blood, taken in a trial of the OX40 agonist ivuxolimab. This sequence was found in an adult with an advanced solid tumor such as melanoma, head and neck, liver or kidney cancer. This chain joins TRBV19 and TRBJ2-1; D not certain. The CDR3 loop is CASSIGQNEQFF. The CDR3 nucleotides read TGTGCCAGTAGTATAGGGCAGAATGAGCAGTTCTTC.